Following are 25 T cell receptor beta chains from one sample sequenced in a study of cytomegalovirus exposure and HLA in healthy donors. The PCR made use of 60 Vbeta and 13 Jbeta primers. Using immunoSEQ multiplex PCR, the repertoire was profiled, and TCRdb retains in-frame clones only, with some absent. The top ten hold roughly 1.4% of the sample, which has approximately 150,000 clones, 60% to 80% seen once. Sequenced material: PBMCs. The receptors derive from a man aged 55 to 69 in good health and CMV-seronegative.

The rearrangement links TRBV18 to TRBJ2-5; D possibly corresponds to TRBD2 (5 bases). Per germline, CDR1 KGHSH and CDR2 LQKENI. The V gene lost 4 bases and the J gene lost 2 bases, with 11 bases spanning the gap. The CDR3 totals 14 residues. CDR3 nucleotide sequence: TGTGCCAGCTCACTCTCCGGGATACAAGAGACCCAGTACTTC. Protein sequence: CASSLSGIQETQYF.

The chain links TRBV7-9 to TRBJ1-4, with D tentatively TRBD1 (5 bases). V lost 1 base and J lost 4, with 7 bases in between. Germline CDR1 is SEHNR and CDR2 is FQNEAQ (reference sequence). CDR3 size: 14 residues. CDR3 in DNA: TGTGCCAGCAGCTTAGTGGACATTAATGAAAAACTGTTTTTT. This translates into CASSLVDINEKLFF.

The rearrangement joins TRBV2 to TRBJ2-1, with a possible D match to TRBD1 (6 bases). This CDR3 is built from 14 residues. Germline V gene sequence: CDR1 SNHLY, CDR2 FYNNEI. Trimming cost V 2 bases and J 7 bases, with 12 bases left between them. CDR3: CASSEQGIGNEQFF. In DNA, the CDR3 is TGTGCCAGCAGTGAACAGGGGATAGGGAATGAGCAGTTCTTC. Filled out from reference TRBV2 and TRBJ2-1, the complete variable domain reads EPEVTQTPSHQVTQMGQEVILRCVPISNHLYFYWYRQILGQKVEFLVSFYNNEISEKSEIFDDQFSVERPDGSNFTLKIRSTKLEDSAMYFCASSEQGIGNEQFFGPGTRLTVL.

This chain joins TRBV30 and TRBJ1-6; D uncertain. Trimming took 4 bases from V and 8 from J, leaving 12 bases between them. Germline V gene data show CDR1 as GTSNPN and CDR2 as SVGIG (reference sequence). The CDR3 loop spans 13 amino acids. The CDR3 DNA is TGTGCCTGGACCATACAACGGGATTCACCCCTCCACTTT. Its translation is CAWTIQRDSPLHF.

V and J are TRBV4-3 and TRBJ2-3, with 11 bases matching TRBD2. The ends lost 0 bases at V and 3 bases at J; junction bases unmatched: 5. The CDR3 sequence is 17 residues long. Germline lookup yields CDR1 LGHNA and CDR2 YSLEER. CDR3 DNA sequence: TGCGCCAGCAGCCAAGATCGGGCTAGCGGGGGGACAGATACGCAGTATTTT. This encodes CASSQDRASGGTDTQYF.

V is TRBV28 and J is TRBJ2-7; tentatively, D is TRBD2 (6 bases). Per the germline V gene, CDR1 is MDHEN and CDR2 is SYDVKM. This CDR3 has 14 amino acids. V gave up 8 bases and J gave up 7 bases, with 21 bases separating them. The CDR3 DNA reads TGTGCCAGCCGCCGGGACTCCGTAAGTAGGGAGCAGTACTTC. It encodes CASRRDSVSREQYF.

This rearrangement joins TRBV7-2 to TRBJ2-5, with D perhaps matching TRBD1 (6 bases). Germline CDR1 is SGHTA and CDR2 is FQGNSA. V gave up 1 base and J gave up 5 bases, with 14 bases separating them. The CDR3 has 15 amino acids. DNA for the CDR3: TGTGCCAGCAGCTTAGGGTTGCAGGGGCGTGAGACCCAGTACTTC. This encodes CASSLGLQGRETQYF.

The chain uses TRBV5-8 and TRBJ2-3; 9 bases match TRBD2. This CDR3 is 16 amino acids long. Germline CDR1 reads SGHTS; CDR2 reads YDEGEE. V shed 4 bases and J 7 bases; nucleotides not matched to a gene: 13. The CDR3: CASSLGSSGRVNTQYF. DNA for the CDR3: TGTGCCAGCAGCCTGGGTAGTAGCGGGAGAGTAAATACGCAGTATTTT.

The genes are TRBV18 and TRBJ1-4; D might be TRBD1 (6 bases). V lost 5 bases to trimming and J lost 5 bases, with 15 bases between them. The CDR3 loop spans 15 amino acids. Germline assignment: CDR1 KGHSH and CDR2 LQKENI. CDR3 DNA sequence: TGTGCCAGCTCAACCTCGACAGGAACCAATGAAAAACTGTTTTTT. It encodes CASSTSTGTNEKLFF.

The chain links TRBV5-1 to TRBJ2-3; D possibly corresponds to TRBD1 (6 bases). This CDR3 is 14 amino acids long. Trimming took 2 bases from V and 2 from J, leaving 9 bases between them. Germline V CDR1 and CDR2: SGHRS, YFSETQ. The CDR3 is CASSFDRITDTQYF. CDR3 bases: TGCGCCAGCAGCTTCGACAGGATCACAGATACGCAGTATTTT.

V and J are TRBV10-1 and TRBJ2-3; 8 nucleotides line up with TRBD2. V shed 2 bases, J shed 4 bases, and the junction held 8 bases outside the gene matches. The germline V gene has CDR1 WNHNN and CDR2 SYGVQD (reference sequence). The CDR3 totals 16 residues. CDR3 region: CASSEVAGGAPDTQYF. DNA of the CDR3: TGCGCCAGCAGTGAGGTGGCGGGAGGAGCCCCAGATACGCAGTATTTT.

The rearrangement links TRBV29-1 to TRBJ2-1; 13 nucleotides line up with TRBD2. The J segment lost 2 bases and the V segment lost 6 bases, leaving 4 bases of the junction unmatched. This CDR3 spans 15 amino acids. CDR1 is SQVTM, CDR2 ANQGSEA, per germline. The CDR3 nucleotides are TGCAGCGTGATTACTAGCGGGGGGGCCTACAATGAGCAGTTCTTC. This codes for CSVITSGGAYNEQFF.

The chain joins TRBV6-5 to TRBJ1-1, with no clear D. The CDR3 sequence is 14 residues long. Germline CDR1 and CDR2: MNHEY and SVGAGI. Trimming cost V 4 bases and J 2 bases, with 11 bases left between them. DNA for the CDR3: TGTGCCAGCAGTTTCGGCGGATACAACACTGAAGCTTTCTTT. Protein sequence: CASSFGGYNTEAFF.

V is TRBV23-1 and J is TRBJ2-5; a possible D gene is TRBD1 (6 bases). TRBV23-1 carries the ORF label, with uncertain function. The CDR3 is 15 amino acids. V was cut by 4 bases and J by 2 bases, with 14 bases left in between. CDR3 DNA sequence: TGCGCCAGCAGTCCCGCGACAGGCGATCAAGAGACCCAGTACTTC. It is translated as CASSPATGDQETQYF.

This clone turned up a few times. The chain employs TRBV18 and TRBJ2-2, with 7 nucleotides matching TRBD1. CDR3 length: 17 amino acids. V lost 3 bases to trimming and J lost 0 bases; unmatched junction nucleotides: 7. Germline CDR1 is KGHSH and CDR2 is LQKENI. CDR3 region: CASSPLRTGSNTGELFF. The CDR3 DNA reads as TGTGCCAGCTCACCCCTTCGGACAGGTTCGAACACCGGGGAGCTGTTTTTT.

J is TRBJ2-5 and V is TRBV27; 12 bases line up with TRBD2. Germline V CDR1 and CDR2: MNHEY, SMNVEV (reference sequence). V was clipped by 5 bases and J by 7 bases; unmatched bases: 32. This CDR3 spans 23 amino acids. In nucleotides, the CDR3 is TGTGCCAGCAGTCCCCGGACTAGCGGGGTGGAACCTCAATCCTATCCTCGTTCGGGGACCCAGTACTTC. It specifies CASSPRTSGVEPQSYPRSGTQYF.

This clone turned up a few times. V is TRBV5-5 and J is TRBJ2-7; D gene uncertain. V was cut by 0 bases and J by 0 bases, with 10 bases left in between. The CDR3 is 15 residues long. Germline V lookup: CDR1 SGHKS, CDR2 YYEKEE (reference sequence). CDR3 DNA: TGTGCCAGCAGCTTGGGTGGTCCCAGCTCCTACGAGCAGTACTTC. Translated: CASSLGGPSSYEQYF.

CDR3 region: CSVARDNEQFF. CDR3 nucleotides: TGCAGCGTTGCGAGGGATAATGAGCAGTTCTTC. This chain joins TRBV29-1 and TRBJ2-1, with a possible D match to TRBD2 (5 bases). With 4 bases removed from V and 7 bases from J, the gap between germline ends came to 8 bases. This CDR3 is built from 11 residues. Germline V gene data show CDR1 as SQVTM and CDR2 as ANQGSEA.

The rearrangement links TRBV5-4 to TRBJ2-4; tentative D call: TRBD1 (7 bases). Germline V gives CDR1 SGHNT, CDR2 YYREEE (reference sequence). This CDR3 is built from 13 residues. The ends were cut back, 3 bases at V and 9 bases at J, with 13 bases in the middle. The CDR3 nucleotides are TGTGCCAGCAGCTCAGGGGGGCGCGGCATTCAGTACTTC. The encoded protein is CASSSGGRGIQYF.

The rearrangement links TRBV2 to TRBJ2-1; 7 bases fit TRBD2. The germline V gene encodes CDR1 SNHLY and CDR2 FYNNEI. V shed 3 bases and J 13 bases; nucleotides not matched to a gene: 9. The CDR3 consists of 13 residues. The CDR3 protein is CASSDGLADQQFF. The CDR3 region has the DNA TGTGCCAGCAGTGACGGTCTAGCGGACCAACAGTTCTTC.

The rearrangement links TRBV11-2 to TRBJ2-1; 7 positions agree with TRBD2. This CDR3 is built from 16 residues. V gave up 4 bases and J gave up 4 bases; unmatched junction bases: 10. CDR1 is SGHAT and CDR2 is FQNNGV in the germline V gene. CDR3 DNA sequence: TGTGCCAGCAGCTCCTATTATAGCGGGCTTTACAATGAGCAGTTCTTC. Protein: CASSSYYSGLYNEQFF.

The chain couples TRBV7-9 to TRBJ1-3; D unclear. Germline assignment: CDR1 SEHNR and CDR2 FQNEAQ (reference sequence). CDR3 length: 14 residues. The V end was cut by 2 bases, the J end by 0 bases, with 5 bases between. For the CDR3, the DNA is TGTGCCAGCAGCTTATGGAGCTCTGGAAACACCATATATTTT. Residues: CASSLWSSGNTIYF.

This clone has only one observation. This CDR3 is CATSREKYSTGGIDTQYF. The CDR3 DNA sequence: TGTGCCACCAGCAGAGAGAAGTATTCGACAGGGGGAATAGATACGCAGTATTTT. This rearrangement joins TRBV15 to TRBJ2-3; 9 positions agree with TRBD1. CDR1 LNHNV and CDR2 YYDKDF come from the germline V gene (reference sequence). The CDR3 is made up of 18 amino acids. The junction had 12 bases not matched to a gene; V was cut back by 0 bases and J by 5 bases. The complete variable domain, with remaining parts taken from reference TRBV15 and TRBJ2-3, reads DAMVIQNPRYQVTQFGKPVTLSCSQTLNHNVMYWYQQKSSQAPKLLFHYYDKDFNNEADTPDNFQSRRPNTSFCFLDIRSPGLGDTAMYLCATSREKYSTGGIDTQYFGPGTRLTVL.

This clone was observed a single time. V is TRBV7-9 and J is TRBJ2-7; unclear D gene. The CDR3 contains 12 residues. CDR1 is SEHNR, CDR2 FQNEAQ, per germline (reference sequence). Trimming took off 5 bases at V and 6 bases at J, with 11 bases between the two ends. CDR3: CASSLTLAEQYF. The CDR3 nucleotides read TGTGCCAGCAGCCTTACATTGGCCGAGCAGTACTTC.

The chain employs TRBV18 and TRBJ1-2; 9 bases are shared with TRBD1. J gave up 6 bases and V 0 bases, and 11 bases lay outside the gene matches. CDR1 and CDR2 from the germline V gene are KGHSH and LQKENI. The CDR3 spans 17 residues. The CDR3 bases are TGTGCCAGCTCACCACCGGTAACTACAGGGGGCCGGGATGGCTACACCTTC. Protein product: CASSPPVTTGGRDGYTF. The entire variable domain, with the rest obtained from reference TRBV18 and TRBJ1-2, is as follows: NAGVMQNPRHLVRRRGQEARLRCSPMKGHSHVYWYRQLPEEGLKFMVYLQKENIIDESGMPKERFSAEFPKEGPSILRIQQVVRGDSAAYFCASSPPVTTGGRDGYTFGSGTRLTVV.